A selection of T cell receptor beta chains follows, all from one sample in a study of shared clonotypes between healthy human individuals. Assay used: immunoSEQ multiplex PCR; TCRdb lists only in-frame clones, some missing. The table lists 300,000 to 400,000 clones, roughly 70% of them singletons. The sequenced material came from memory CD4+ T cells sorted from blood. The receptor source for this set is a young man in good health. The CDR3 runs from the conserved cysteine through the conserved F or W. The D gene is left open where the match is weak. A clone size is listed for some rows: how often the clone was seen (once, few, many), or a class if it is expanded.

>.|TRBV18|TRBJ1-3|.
TGTGCCAGCTCACCTCCTACCAGACCTGGAAACACCATATATTTT
CASSPPTRPGNTIYF
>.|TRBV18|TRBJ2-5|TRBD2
TGTGCCAGCTCACGTGGACTAGCGGGAGTCGGAGAGACCCAGTACTTC
CASSRGLAGVGETQYF
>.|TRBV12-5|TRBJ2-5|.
TGTGCTAGTGGTTTAGACAGACCCCAAGAGACCCAGTACTTC
CASGLDRPQETQYF
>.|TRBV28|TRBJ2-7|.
TGTGCCAGCAGTTTGGCCGGGCAGGACTCCGAGCAGTACTTC
CASSLAGQDSEQYF
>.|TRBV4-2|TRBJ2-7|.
TGTGCCAGCAGCCAAGATCTCTCAGGGTACTACGAGCAGTACTTC
CASSQDLSGYYEQYF
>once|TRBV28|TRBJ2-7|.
TGTGCCAGCAGTCCCCCCCCATCCTACGAGCAGTACTTC
CASSPPPSYEQYF
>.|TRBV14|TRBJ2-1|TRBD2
TGTGCCAGCAGCCAACTAGCGGGAGGGGACAATGAGCAGTTCTTC
CASSQLAGGDNEQFF
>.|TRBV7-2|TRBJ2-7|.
TGTGCCAGCAGCTTAGAGGCAGGCCGGACCTACGAGCAGTACTTC
CASSLEAGRTYEQYF
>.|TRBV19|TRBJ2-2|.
TGTGCCAGTAGAAGGGCCATTCCGGGGAACACCGGGGAGCTGTTTTTT
CASRRAIPGNTGELFF
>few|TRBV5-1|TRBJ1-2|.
TGCGCCAGCAGCTTTACTACTAGTGGCTACACCTTC
CASSFTTSGYTF
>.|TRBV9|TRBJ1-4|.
TGTGCCAGCAGCGCTTCGGTACAGGGCGAAAAACTGTTTTTT
CASSASVQGEKLFF
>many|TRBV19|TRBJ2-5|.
TGTGCCAGTAGTCGGGAGAGGGAAGAGACCCAGTACTTC
CASSREREETQYF
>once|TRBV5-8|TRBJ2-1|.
TGTGCCAGCAGCCTCGGACGGAGCTCCTACAATGAGCAGTTCTTC
CASSLGRSSYNEQFF
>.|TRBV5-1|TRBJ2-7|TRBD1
TGCGCCAGCAGCGCACCGGGACAGGTGGGCGAGCAGTACTTC
CASSAPGQVGEQYF
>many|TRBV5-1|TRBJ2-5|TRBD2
TGCGCCAGCAGTACGGGACTAGCGGACCGGGGCGAGACCCAGTACTTC
CASSTGLADRGETQYF
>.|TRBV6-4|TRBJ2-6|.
TGTGCCAGCAGCGAGTTCGGTAGGAAAAATGGGGCCAACGTCCTGACTTTC
CASSEFGRKNGANVLTF
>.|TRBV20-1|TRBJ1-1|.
TGCAGTGCTAGAGAAGGGACTGAAGCTTTCTTT
CSAREGTEAFF
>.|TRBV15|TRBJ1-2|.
TGTGCCACCAGCCCCCGGGCCGAGGCCTATGGCTACACCTTC
CATSPRAEAYGYTF
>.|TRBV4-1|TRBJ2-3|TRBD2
TGCGCCAGCAGCCAAGATAGGGCACTAGCGGGAGGACCAGATACGCAGTATTTT
CASSQDRALAGGPDTQYF
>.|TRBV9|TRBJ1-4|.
TGTGCCAGCAGCACCGGACAGTCTAATGAAAAACTGTTTTTT
CASSTGQSNEKLFF
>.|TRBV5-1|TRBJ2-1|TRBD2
TGCGCCAGCAGCTTGACGGCCGGGACTAGCTCTGATGAGCAGTTCTTC
CASSLTAGTSSDEQFF
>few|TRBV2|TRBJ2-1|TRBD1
TGTGCCAGCAAGGGCAGGGGGACGGATGAGCAGTTCTTC
CASKGRGTDEQFF
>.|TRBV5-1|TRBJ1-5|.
TGCGCCAGCAGCTTGGGGGGAGGGGAGCAGCCCCAGCATTTT
CASSLGGGEQPQHF
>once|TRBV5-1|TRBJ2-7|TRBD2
TGCGCCAGCAGCTTGACTAGCGGTTACTACGAGCAGTACTTC
CASSLTSGYYEQYF
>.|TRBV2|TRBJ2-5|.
TGTGCCAGCAGTGGGTCAGGGGTAGGAGGGGAGACCCAGTACTTC
CASSGSGVGGETQYF
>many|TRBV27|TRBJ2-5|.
TGTGCCAGCAGTTTACTTACGACAAAGGGCGCGGAGACCCAGTACTTC
CASSLLTTKGAETQYF
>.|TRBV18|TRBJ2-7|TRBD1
TGTGCCAGCTCACCAGGACAGGGAATCTACGAGCAGTACTTC
CASSPGQGIYEQYF
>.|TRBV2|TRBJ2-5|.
TGTGCCAGCAGCCGGGAAATGCAAGAGACCCAGTACTTC
CASSREMQETQYF
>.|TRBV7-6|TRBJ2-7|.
TGTGCCAGCAGCTTAGCGCAGGCGTTCGGGGGAAGAACGTACGAGCAGTACTTC
CASSLAQAFGGRTYEQYF
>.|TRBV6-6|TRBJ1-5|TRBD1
TGTGCCAGCAGACCGGGACAGGAGGCTCAGCCCCAGCATTTT
CASRPGQEAQPQHF
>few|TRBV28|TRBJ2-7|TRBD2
TGTGCCAGCAGTTTTTCGCTAGCGGGTCTATCCTACGAGCAGTACTTC
CASSFSLAGLSYEQYF
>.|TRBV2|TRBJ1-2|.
TGTGCCCTAGGAGGGGGGCGGAATGCTAACTATGGCTACACCTTC
CALGGGRNANYGYTF
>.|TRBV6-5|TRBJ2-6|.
TGTGCCAGCACCCAGACAGGAAAAGAGGCCAACGTCCTGACTTTC
CASTQTGKEANVLTF
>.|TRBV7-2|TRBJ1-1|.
TGTGCCAGCAGCTTAGTGGGAAGCGCTGAAGCTTTCTTT
CASSLVGSAEAFF
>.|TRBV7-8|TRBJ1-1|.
TGTGCCAGCAGCTTAACCCAGGGGAACACTGAAGCTTTCTTT
CASSLTQGNTEAFF
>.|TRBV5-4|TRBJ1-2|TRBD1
TGTGCCAGCAGCCCGGGACAGGGGATCTATGGCTACACCTTC
CASSPGQGIYGYTF
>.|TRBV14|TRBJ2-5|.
TGTGCCAGCAGCCTAAGGGCCGAGACCCAGTACTTC
CASSLRAETQYF
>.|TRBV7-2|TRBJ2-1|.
TGTGCCAGCAGCTTAGCGAGATACAATGAGCAGTTCTTC
CASSLARYNEQFF
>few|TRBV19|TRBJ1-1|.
TGTGCCAGTAGTGCGGAGGAGCGGACTGAAGCTTTCTTT
CASSAEERTEAFF